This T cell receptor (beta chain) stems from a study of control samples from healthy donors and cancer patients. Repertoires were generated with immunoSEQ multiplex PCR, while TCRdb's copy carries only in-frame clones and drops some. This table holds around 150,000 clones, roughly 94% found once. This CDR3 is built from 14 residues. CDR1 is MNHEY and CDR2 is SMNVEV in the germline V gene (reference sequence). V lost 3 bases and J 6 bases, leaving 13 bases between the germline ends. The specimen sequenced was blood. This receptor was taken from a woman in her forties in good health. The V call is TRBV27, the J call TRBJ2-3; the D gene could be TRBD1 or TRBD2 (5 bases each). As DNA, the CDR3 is TGTGCCAGCAGTTTGAGGGGCAGTTCGGATACGCAGTATTTT. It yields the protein CASSLRGSSDTQYF.